The clone carrying this TCR beta chain was recorded many times. Authors' data handling: It was from reference gene primer amplification that nucleated cell counts were estimated. Profiling relied on immunoSEQ multiplex PCR, and the TCRdb table lists in-frame clones only, not all of them. V, J and clone size are taken as reported in that table, and D and trimming were inferred from the DNA itself. The sample lists about 150,000 clones, more than 70% occurring once. These data originate in a study of blood T cell repertoires in COVID-19. Study-wide context: Sites across the United States, Italy and Spain contributed samples from acute and convalescent COVID-19. T cells, B-cell-depleted T cells, or PBMCs supplied cDNA or gDNA.

The receptor's source is a woman aged 45-65 years with acute or convalescent COVID-19. What was sequenced was peripheral blood.

The CDR3: CASSETQEQFF. The CDR3 DNA reads as TGTGCCAGCAGTGAAACCCAGGAGCAGTTCTTC. V and J are TRBV6-1 and TRBJ2-1; D gene ambiguous. CDR1 and CDR2 (germline): MNHNS, SASEGT. This CDR3 region has 11 residues. Trimming took off 2 bases at V and 10 bases at J, with 6 bases between the two ends.